The subject of this entry is one T cell receptor (beta chain). This clonotype was counted at least ten times. This receptor's antigen is unknown. No base quality information exists; no much larger clone differs at one position. This record comes from a study (dated by TCRdb to the mid-2010s). The protocol used for the library was RT-PCR. Instrument on record: Illumina MiSeq. TCRdb reanalyzed the raw reads on its own, using fastp at Q25 for trimming and MiXCR for clone calling, and kept in-frame beta chains. Each CDR3 protein appears once, grouped with its most common genes and DNA. This sample holds fewer than 800,000 distinct CDR3 sequences; 12% to 15% were observed only once. The ten largest clones capture about 3.6% of the sample. From its cysteine to its phenylalanine, the CDR3 spans 16 amino acids. Here the CDR3 DNA is all that survives: 48 bases in frame from base 1. V and J are trimmed by 7 bases and 8 bases, and the gene matches miss 17 bases of the junction.

Recombination connected TRBV12-3 or TRBV12-4 to TRBJ2-1; 7 bases in the junction line up with TRBD2. The clonotype was recovered from a female donor in good health, serving as a healthy control. Source material: memory CD4+ T cells from blood. CDR3 reads: CASNQRLTGGGDEQFF. In nucleotide form, the sequence is TGTGCCAGCAACCAGCGACTGACGGGAGGAGGGGATGAGCAGTTCTTC.